These T cell receptor beta chains were read from a single sample in a study of T cells in Graves' hyperthyroidism and ophthalmopathy. TCRdb called the multiplex PCR reads again in MiXCR, with one record for every CDR3 protein. The repertoire holds 250,000 to 300,000 distinct CDR3 sequences, around 13% seen once, with 7.9% in the top ten. The sequenced sample consisted of blood. The receptors come from a woman aged 40-49 years with Graves' hyperthyroidism. CDR3s include the opening cysteine and the closing phenylalanine or tryptophan. Each record gives: D gene, clone size, J gene, V gene, CDR3 DNA, CDR3 protein. D genes are given only for firm matches. Some rows mark clone size as missing; the rest say once, few, many or name a class of expanded clone.

NA | many | TRBJ2-7 | TRBV7-9 | TGTGCCAGCAGCTCCTTGATGATTGGGGGCGAGCAGTACTTC | CASSSLMIGGEQYF
TRBD1 | NA | TRBJ1-2 | TRBV6-2/TRBV6-3 | TGTGCCAGCTGGGACAGCGCTTTCTATGGCTACACCTTC | CASWDSAFYGYTF
NA | many | TRBJ2-3 | TRBV11-3 | TGTGCCAGCAGCCCTTTAACTAGCACAGATACGCAGTATTTT | CASSPLTSTDTQYF
NA | NA | TRBJ2-6 | TRBV15 | TGTGCCACCGATCGTGGGGACTCTGGGGCCAACGTCCTGACTTTC | CATDRGDSGANVLTF
NA | many | TRBJ1-1 | TRBV6-1 | TGTGCCAGTAGGAAAAGGGACGCTTTCTTT | CASRKRDAFF
NA | many | TRBJ1-1 | TRBV11-3 | TGTGCCAGCGGCTACATGAACACTGAAGCTTTCTTT | CASGYMNTEAFF
TRBD2 | few | TRBJ2-1 | TRBV27 | TGTGCCAGCAGTGCGGCGGGAGCCGGAATCAATGAGCAGTTCTTC | CASSAAGAGINEQFF
NA | NA | TRBJ2-2 | TRBV7-8 | TGTGCCAGCAGTGTCCCTCGGGAAGGGGGGTGGAGCGGGGAGCTGTTTTTT | CASSVPREGGWSGELFF
NA | many | TRBJ1-5 | TRBV6-1 | TGTGCCAGCCATGAGAGGGTTTCTAGCAATCAGCCCCAGCATTTT | CASHERVSSNQPQHF
NA | many | TRBJ2-1 | TRBV7-9 | TGTGCCAGCAGCGTTAGGGGGGATGAGCAGTTCTTC | CASSVRGDEQFF
TRBD2 | many | TRBJ2-3 | TRBV7-2 | TGTGCCAGCAGCCCTAAGCGGGAGGCAGATACGCAGTATTTT | CASSPKREADTQYF
TRBD2 | NA | TRBJ2-5 | TRBV15 | TGTGCCACCAGCAGAGGGGGACTAGTTGAAGTAGAGACCCAGTACTTC | CATSRGGLVEVETQYF
NA | few | TRBJ1-2 | TRBV6-2/TRBV6-3 | TGTGCCAGCAGTTACTCCCAATCCAACTATGGCTACACCTTC | CASSYSQSNYGYTF
NA | few | TRBJ1-3 | TRBV6-1 | TGTGCCAGCAGAGGGTTCGGAAACACCATATATTTT | CASRGFGNTIYF
NA | few | TRBJ2-2 | TRBV20-1 | TGCAGTGCCTCAAGGAGGGTTGTCGGGGAGCTGTTTTTT | CSASRRVVGELFF
NA | many | TRBJ1-5 | TRBV6-1 | TGTGCCAGCACCAGGGATGGGGGTCAGCCCCAGCATTTT | CASTRDGGQPQHF
TRBD2 | few | TRBJ2-1 | TRBV15 | TGTGCCACCAGCAGAGAAAGGGCTAGCGGGAGCAATGAGCAGTTCTTC | CATSRERASGSNEQFF
NA | few | TRBJ2-1 | TRBV29-1 | TGCAGCGTTGAATATGTATCCGACTCCTACAATGAGCAGTTCTTC | CSVEYVSDSYNEQFF